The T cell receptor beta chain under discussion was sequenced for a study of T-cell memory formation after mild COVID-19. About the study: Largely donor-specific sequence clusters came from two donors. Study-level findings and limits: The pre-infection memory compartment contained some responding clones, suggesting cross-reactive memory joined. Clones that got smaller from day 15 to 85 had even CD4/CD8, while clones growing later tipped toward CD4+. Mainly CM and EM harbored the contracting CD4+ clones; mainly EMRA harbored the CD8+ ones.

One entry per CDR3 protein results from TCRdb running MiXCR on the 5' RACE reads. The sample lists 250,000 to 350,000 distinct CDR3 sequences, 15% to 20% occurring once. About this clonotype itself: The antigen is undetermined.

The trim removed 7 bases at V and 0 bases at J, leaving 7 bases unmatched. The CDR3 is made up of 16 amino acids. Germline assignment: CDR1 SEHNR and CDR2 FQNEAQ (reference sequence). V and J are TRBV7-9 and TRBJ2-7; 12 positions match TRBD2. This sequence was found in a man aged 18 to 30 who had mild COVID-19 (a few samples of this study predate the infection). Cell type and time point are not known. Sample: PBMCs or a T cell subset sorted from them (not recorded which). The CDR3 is CASTRTSGISSYEQYF. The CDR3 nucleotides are TGTGCCAGCACCCGGACTAGCGGGATAAGCTCCTACGAGCAGTACTTC.